The sequence of this TCR beta chain was determined in a study of spatial heterogeneity in lung cancer. Study conclusions and caveats: The study found that expanded intratumoral alpha and beta TCR counts tracked tumor mutation counts.

This clonotype was found many times. Its matching antigen is unknown. Each CDR3 protein gets one entry after TCRdb re-called the 5' RACE reads with MiXCR. There are fewer than 20,000 distinct CDR3 sequences in the sample; under 7% occur only once, and 10% lies in the top ten. The CDR3 is 14 residues long. The V gene lost 2 bases and the J gene lost 6 bases, with 11 bases spanning the gap. Time point noted: sample taken at primary tumor resection. Whole RNA obtained from tumor, nontumor lung or frozen PBMC underwent sequencing without sorting. This TCR derives from a female donor with early-stage non-small cell lung cancer. The sequencing here drew on lung tumor tissue, taken at surgery. V usage is TRBV12-3 or TRBV12-4 and J usage is TRBJ1-3; D unclear. In DNA form, the CDR3 reads TGTGCCAGCAGTTTACGAGGGAGGGAAAACACCATATATTTT. This gives the protein CASSLRGRENTIYF.